Listed below are T cell receptor beta chains from one sample, sequenced in a study of T cells in Graves' hyperthyroidism and ophthalmopathy. TCRdb itself ran the multiplex PCR reads through MiXCR, one entry per CDR3 protein. The sample shows roughly 700,000 distinct CDR3 sequences, 14% of them seen only once. Sequencing was performed on blood. These receptor sequences come from a woman aged 18-30 years with Graves' hyperthyroidism. The conserved cysteine and the conserved F or W are not part of the CDR3 here. The order of the fields is V gene, J gene, CDR3 length, CDR3 protein.

TRBV24-1	TRBJ2-1	13	ATSKEREGLDEQF
TRBV7-9	TRBJ2-3	12	AHTEAGVTDTQY
TRBV7-9	TRBJ1-2	15	ASSRTGGRAESYGYT
TRBV28	TRBJ1-1	11	ASSWDYYTEAF
TRBV27	TRBJ1-4	12	ASSLSLQEGKLF
TRBV28	TRBJ1-5	12	ASSFGRGGQPQH
TRBV18	TRBJ2-7	13	ASSPRTSGSLEQY
TRBV6-5	TRBJ1-1	11	ASSYGRDRVAF
TRBV7-9	TRBJ2-2	17	ASSPPGQGVGGNTGELF
TRBV7-2	TRBJ2-7	10	ASSLRKGEQY
TRBV15	TRBJ1-1	11	ATSSHRGTEAF
TRBV30	TRBJ1-4	14	AWSSARVSGNEKLF
TRBV10-3	TRBJ1-3	12	AIRGTGGLNTIY
TRBV19	TRBJ2-7	12	ASSSSRTTYEQY
TRBV30	TRBJ2-1	9	AWKTYNEQF
TRBV30	TRBJ2-1	12	AWSVEGWGNEQF
TRBV10-3	TRBJ2-7	10	AIKSETYEQY
TRBV6-2/TRBV6-3	TRBJ2-4	13	ASRNAGGNENIQY
TRBV2	TRBJ2-3	13	ASLFPWTSTDTQY
TRBV12-3/TRBV12-4	TRBJ1-3	14	ASSLNFREPGNTIY
TRBV3-1	TRBJ1-1	11	ASSPTEAIEAF
TRBV29-1	TRBJ2-7	11	SALTGYDGEQY
TRBV28	TRBJ2-1	12	ASINRGPISEQF
TRBV9	TRBJ2-6	18	ASSASGTGTLNSGADVLT
TRBV3-1	TRBJ1-1	15	ASSRRQGINLNTEAF
TRBV20-1	TRBJ2-7	17	SATDAGISTTSGSYEQY
TRBV7-9	TRBJ2-7	13	ASSPPGDSSYEQY
TRBV7-3	TRBJ2-5	15	ASSLYGRSGPQETQY
TRBV2	TRBJ1-3	10	ASRGSGNTIY
TRBV20-1	TRBJ2-1	10	SARDHDNEQF
TRBV19	TRBJ2-7	17	ASSHTSGSHLRGGGEQY
TRBV15	TRBJ1-1	12	ATSETKGRSEAF
TRBV12-3/TRBV12-4	TRBJ2-3	12	ASSKLVGRDTQY
TRBV20-1	TRBJ1-5	13	SASANTNSNQPQH
TRBV12-3/TRBV12-4	TRBJ2-2	13	ASSSSGTTAGELF
TRBV9	TRBJ2-2	13	ASSVQDDGTGELF
TRBV5-1	TRBJ1-1	12	ASSRDRVDTEAF
TRBV3-1	TRBJ2-7	12	ASSQAGEMGEQY
TRBV7-2	TRBJ2-1	14	ASSPPGTGGTDEQF
TRBV7-9	TRBJ2-7	13	ASSSPWGAGYEQY
TRBV28	TRBJ2-7	14	ASSRLRGGREGEQY